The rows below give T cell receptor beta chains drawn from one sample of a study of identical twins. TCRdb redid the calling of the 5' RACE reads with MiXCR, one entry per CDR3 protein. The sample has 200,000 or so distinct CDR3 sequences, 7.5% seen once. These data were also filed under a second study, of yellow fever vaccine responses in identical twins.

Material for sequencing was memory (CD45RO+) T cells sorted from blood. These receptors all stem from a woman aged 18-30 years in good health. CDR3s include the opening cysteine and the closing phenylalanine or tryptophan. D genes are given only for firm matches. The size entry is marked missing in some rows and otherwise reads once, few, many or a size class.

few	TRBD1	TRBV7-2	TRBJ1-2	CASSLETGNYGYTF	TGTGCCAGCAGCTTAGAGACAGGGAACTATGGCTACACCTTC
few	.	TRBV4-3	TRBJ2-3	CASSQDRAGSTDTQYF	TGCGCCAGCAGCCAAGATCGTGCGGGTAGCACAGATACGCAGTATTTT
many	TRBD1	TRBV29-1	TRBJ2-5	CSVPDRVFSETQYF	TGCAGCGTCCCGGACAGGGTATTTTCGGAGACCCAGTACTTC
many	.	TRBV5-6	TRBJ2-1	CASSFRRNVYNEQFF	TGTGCCAGCAGCTTCCGACGGAACGTGTACAATGAGCAGTTCTTC
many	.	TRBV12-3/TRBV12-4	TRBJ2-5	CASSLRQEETQYF	TGTGCCAGCAGTTTGAGACAGGAAGAGACCCAGTACTTC
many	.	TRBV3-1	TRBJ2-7	CASSQEGIPYEQYF	TGTGCCAGCAGCCAAGAAGGGATCCCCTACGAGCAGTACTTC
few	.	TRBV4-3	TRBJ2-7	CASSHDFRGTYEQYF	TGCGCCAGCAGCCACGATTTCCGAGGGACCTACGAGCAGTACTTC
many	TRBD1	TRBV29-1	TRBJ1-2	CSVATGNSGYTF	TGCAGCGTCGCGACAGGGAACAGTGGCTACACCTTC
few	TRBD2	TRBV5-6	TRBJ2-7	CASRSDAGGQSPLYEQYF	TGTGCCAGCAGGTCAGATGCGGGAGGGCAATCCCCTCTCTACGAGCAGTACTTC
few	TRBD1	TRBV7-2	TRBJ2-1	CASRGQRLYNEQFF	TGTGCCAGCAGGGGACAGAGGCTATACAATGAGCAGTTCTTC
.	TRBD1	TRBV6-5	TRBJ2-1	CSSSYRGSGAVHSYNEQFF	TGTTCCAGCAGTTACAGGGGGTCCGGAGCGGTACACTCCTACAATGAGCAGTTCTTC
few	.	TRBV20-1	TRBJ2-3	CSARAASGGADTQYF	TGCAGTGCTAGAGCGGCGAGCGGAGGGGCGGATACGCAGTATTTT
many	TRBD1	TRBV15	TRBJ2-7	CATSSRDRVYEQYF	TGTGCCACCAGCAGCCGGGACAGGGTCTACGAGCAGTACTTC
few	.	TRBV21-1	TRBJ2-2	CASSKGIGQGAAAHTGELFF	TGTGCCAGCAGCAAAGGGATTGGACAGGGGGCGGCTGCTCACACCGGGGAGCTGTTTTTT
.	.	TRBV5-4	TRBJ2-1	CASSLVSPGDYNEQFF	TGTGCCAGCAGCTTGGTATCTCCGGGGGACTACAATGAGCAGTTCTTC
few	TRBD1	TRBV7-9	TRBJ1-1	CASSGDRDGGTEAFF	TGTGCCAGCAGCGGAGACAGGGACGGAGGCACTGAAGCTTTCTTT
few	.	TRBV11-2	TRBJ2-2	CASSLMAGLTGELFF	TGTGCCAGCAGCTTAATGGCAGGGTTAACCGGGGAGCTGTTTTTT
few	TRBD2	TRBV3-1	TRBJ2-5	CASSQTGGTGDQYF	TGTGCCAGCAGCCAGACCGGGGGGACGGGGGACCAGTACTTC
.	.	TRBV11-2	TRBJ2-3	CASSLGTHTDTQYF	TGTGCCAGCAGCTTAGGTACCCACACAGATACGCAGTATTTT
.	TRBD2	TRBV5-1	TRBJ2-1	CASTAGLAVYNEQFF	TGCGCCAGCACAGCCGGACTAGCGGTCTACAATGAGCAGTTCTTC
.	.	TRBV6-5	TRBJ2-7	CASSYSQGLRSYEQYF	TGTGCCAGCAGTTACTCGCAGGGATTGAGGTCCTACGAGCAGTACTTC
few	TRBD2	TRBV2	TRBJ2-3	CASSPPLAGVPSTDTQYF	TGTGCCAGCAGTCCTCCACTAGCGGGGGTCCCTAGCACAGATACGCAGTATTTT
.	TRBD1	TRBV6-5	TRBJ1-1	CASSSDRGSMNTEAFF	TGTGCCAGCAGTTCCGACAGGGGGTCCATGAACACTGAAGCTTTCTTT
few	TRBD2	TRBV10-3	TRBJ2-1	CAISSTSGGPSYNEQFF	TGTGCCATCAGTTCGACTAGCGGGGGGCCTTCCTACAATGAGCAGTTCTTC
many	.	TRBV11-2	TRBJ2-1	CASSLVLVSYNEQFF	TGTGCCAGCAGCTTAGTTCTGGTCTCCTACAATGAGCAGTTCTTC
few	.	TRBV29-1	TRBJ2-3	CSVSGVGTDTQYF	TGCAGCGTCTCGGGGGTTGGCACAGATACGCAGTATTTT
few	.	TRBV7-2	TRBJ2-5	CASSRPGLSQETQYF	TGTGCCAGCAGCCGACCGGGACTCTCCCAAGAGACCCAGTACTTC
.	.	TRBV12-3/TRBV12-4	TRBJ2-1	CASTWGAGKLLNNEQFF	TGTGCCAGCACTTGGGGGGCAGGGAAGCTTCTCAACAATGAGCAGTTCTTC
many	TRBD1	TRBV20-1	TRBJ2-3	CSAADREGSSDTQYF	TGCAGTGCAGCCGACAGGGAAGGGTCATCAGATACGCAGTATTTT
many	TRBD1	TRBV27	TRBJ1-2	CASSLNGRGHGGYTF	TGTGCCAGCAGCCTAAATGGCAGGGGGCATGGTGGCTACACCTTC
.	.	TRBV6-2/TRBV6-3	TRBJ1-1	CASSYSIGSTEAFF	TGTGCCAGCAGTTACTCGATTGGTTCCACTGAAGCTTTCTTT
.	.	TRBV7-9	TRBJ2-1	CASSHPSYNEQFF	TGTGCCAGCAGCCACCCCAGCTACAATGAGCAGTTCTTC
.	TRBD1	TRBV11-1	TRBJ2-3	CASSLMEGQGAPSTDTQYF	TGTGCCAGCAGCTTAATGGAGGGACAGGGGGCCCCCAGCACAGATACGCAGTATTTT